These 21 T cell receptor beta chains were all obtained from the same sample, sequenced in a study of T cell responses to AZD1222 COVID-19 vaccine. Some clones are missing from TCRdb's copy, which holds only in-frame ones; the method was immunoSEQ multiplex PCR. Of 84,000 or so clones detected, 91% appear once; the ten largest clones hold approximately 5.2%. The sequencing here drew on peripheral blood, taken on day 0 of MenACWY control vaccination. The receptors derive from an adult in good health.

The V and J genes are TRBV4-2 and TRBJ2-1; no clear D gene. The CDR3 sequence is 16 residues long. V shed 0 bases and J shed 5 bases, with 14 bases lying between them. The germline V gene encodes CDR1 LGHNA and CDR2 YNFKEQ. CDR3 sequence (DNA): TGTGCCAGCAGCCAAGATCGAGGCGGCCATCACAATGAGCAGTTCTTC. Amino acids: CASSQDRGGHHNEQFF.

The V gene is TRBV7-2, the J gene TRBJ2-3; 9 bases agree with TRBD2. Germline V CDR1 and CDR2: SGHTA, FQGNSA. The CDR3 totals 14 residues. J was trimmed by 0 bases and V by 7 bases; bases with no gene match: 2. CDR3 coding DNA: TGTGCCAGCATCAGCGGGGGGAGCACAGATACGCAGTATTTT. Protein sequence: CASISGGSTDTQYF.

The V gene is TRBV7-2, the J gene TRBJ1-3; D gene ambiguous. This CDR3 has 15 residues. The germline CDR1 and CDR2 sequences are SGHTA and FQGNSA. V lost 4 bases and J lost 2, with 12 bases in between. CDR3 DNA sequence: TGTGCCAGCAGCTCCAACGAGCGCACTGGAAACACCATATATTTT. Its protein product is CASSSNERTGNTIYF.

The chain is built from TRBV11-2 and TRBJ2-5, with D tentatively TRBD2 (6 bases). The CDR3 sequence is 15 residues long. The V end lost 5 bases, the J end lost 4 bases, and 17 bases lay between the germline ends. In germline, CDR1 is SGHAT, CDR2 FQNNGV. The CDR3 sequence is CASSVVGDSSETQYF. The CDR3 coding sequence is TGTGCCAGCAGCGTAGTGGGGGACTCTTCAGAGACCCAGTACTTC.

The chain joins TRBV7-3 to TRBJ2-1, with 7 bases matching TRBD2. Unmatched junction bases numbered 8, after V lost 6 bases and J lost 9 bases. CDR3 size: 13 residues. In germline, CDR1 is SGHTA, CDR2 FQGTGA. Here the CDR3 reads CASSYTGGAEQFF. CDR3 sequence (DNA): TGTGCCAGCAGTTATACGGGGGGTGCTGAGCAGTTCTTC.

The chain is built from TRBV2 and TRBJ2-5; either TRBD1 or TRBD2 may supply D (5 bases each). Trimming cost V 6 bases and J 4 bases, with 15 bases left between them. The CDR3 extends over 14 amino acids. Germline V CDR1 and CDR2: SNHLY, FYNNEI. The CDR3 protein is CASRALQGTETQYF. In DNA, the CDR3 is TGTGCCAGCAGGGCACTACAAGGGACAGAGACCCAGTACTTC.

The chain employs TRBV5-1 and TRBJ2-7; D gene ambiguous. CDR1 is SGHRS, CDR2 YFSETQ, per germline. The CDR3 contains 13 residues. With 2 bases removed from V and 2 bases from J, the gap between germline ends came to 8 bases. Here the CDR3 DNA reads TGCGCCAGCAGCTTCGGCCCCCCCTACGAGCAGTACTTC. The encoded protein is CASSFGPPYEQYF.

V gene TRBV10-1 combines with J gene TRBJ2-1; 7 bases line up with TRBD1. This CDR3 is 15 amino acids long. The V and J ends lost 0 bases and 6 bases, in that order; junction bases with no gene match: 5. Germline CDR1 WNHNN, CDR2 SYGVQD (reference sequence). CDR3: CASSESWGQINEQFF. The DNA for the CDR3 is TGCGCCAGCAGTGAGTCTTGGGGACAGATCAATGAGCAGTTCTTC.

The chain recombines TRBV15 with TRBJ1-4; unclear D gene. CDR3 length: 15 residues. CDR1 is LNHNV, CDR2 YYDKDF, per germline (reference sequence). V dropped 0 bases and J dropped 3 bases, with 8 bases sitting between them. The CDR3 nucleotides are TGTGCCACCAGCAGAGACAGGCTCCCTAATGAAAAACTGTTTTTT. The encoded protein is CATSRDRLPNEKLFF.

This chain's CDR3 is CASSPQLGGRNTEAFF. The CDR3 DNA is TGTGCCAGCAGCCCCCAATTGGGAGGGCGGAACACTGAAGCTTTCTTT. The chain joins TRBV7-9 to TRBJ1-1; the D is unclear. This CDR3 has 16 amino acids. The V and J ends lost 5 bases and 1 base respectively, with 17 bases between them. CDR1 and CDR2 (germline): SEHNR, FQNEAQ (reference sequence).

The rearrangement joins TRBV7-2 to TRBJ1-6; tentative D call: TRBD1 (5 bases). CDR3 length: 13 residues. Trimming shortened V by 5 bases and J by 7 bases, and 9 bases separated the two germline ends. Looked up from germline, CDR1 is SGHTA and CDR2 is FQGNSA. The CDR3 nucleotides are TGTGCCAGCAGCCCAGGGATAAATTCACCCCTCCACTTT. Translating gives CASSPGINSPLHF.

CDR3 DNA: TGTGCCAGTAGTACACAGGGGAACTATGGCTACACCTTC. Translation gives CASSTQGNYGYTF. The chain is built from TRBV19 and TRBJ1-2; 7 bases map to TRBD1. Per germline, CDR1 LNHDA and CDR2 SQIVND (reference sequence). The CDR3 totals 13 residues. Germline trimming cut 4 bases from V and 2 bases from J; bases unmatched to any gene: 1. Drawing the rest from reference TRBV19 and TRBJ1-2, the complete variable domain is DGGITQSPKYLFRKEGQNVTLSCEQNLNHDAMYWYRQDPGQGLRLIYYSQIVNDFQKGDIAEGYSVSREKKESFPLTVTSAQKNPTAFYLCASSTQGNYGYTFGSGTRLTVV.

The chain carries TRBV5-4 and TRBJ1-4; 8 positions agree with TRBD1. The germline V gene encodes CDR1 SGHNT and CDR2 YYREEE (reference sequence). V was pared by 4 bases and J by 5 bases, with 10 bases of the junction left unmatched. The CDR3 is 16 residues long. CDR3 nucleotide sequence: TGTGCCAGCAGCACGGCCGGGACAGGAATAAATGAAAAACTGTTTTTT. Protein: CASSTAGTGINEKLFF.

The chain joins TRBV6-2 or TRBV6-3 to TRBJ1-5; 9 nucleotides match TRBD1. The CDR3 runs 16 residues. Losses at the gene ends were 5 bases for V and 1 base for J; bases not matched to a gene: 6. Germline loops: CDR1 MNHEY, CDR2 SVGEGT. The CDR3 protein is CASSPGDRVSNQPQHF. The CDR3 nucleotides are TGTGCCAGCAGTCCCGGGGACAGGGTGAGCAATCAGCCCCAGCATTTT.

The rearrangement uses TRBV6-5 and TRBJ1-1; 8 nucleotides agree with TRBD1. Per the germline V gene, CDR1 is MNHEY and CDR2 is SVGAGI. J lost 8 bases, V lost 7 bases, and 12 bases had no gene match. The CDR3 is 14 residues long. The chain's CDR3 is CASNRQGRSLEAFF. The CDR3 nucleotides read TGTGCCAGCAACCGACAGGGGCGTTCGTTGGAAGCTTTCTTT.

This chain connects TRBV19 to TRBJ1-5; the D gene is possibly TRBD1 (6 bases). The CDR3 is made up of 13 amino acids. CDR1 LNHDA and CDR2 SQIVND come from the germline V gene (reference sequence). V was trimmed by 5 bases and J by 7 bases, leaving 12 bases between them. The CDR3 is CASSANRVQPQHF. The CDR3 bases are TGTGCCAGTAGTGCGAACAGGGTACAGCCCCAGCATTTT.

This clone was seen a single time. This chain connects TRBV6-5 to TRBJ1-5, with 8 nucleotides matching TRBD1. The germline CDR1 and CDR2 sequences are MNHEY and SVGAGI. This CDR3 comprises 14 residues. Trimming at V came to 8 bases and at J to 5 bases, leaving 8 bases not matched to a gene. In DNA form, the CDR3 reads TGTGCCAGCGTTACAGGGGGGACTGATCAGCCCCAGCATTTT. This encodes CASVTGGTDQPQHF.

The chain recombines TRBV7-9 with TRBJ2-2, with 11 positions matching TRBD2. Germline values: CDR1 SEHNR, CDR2 FQNEAQ (reference sequence). The V and J ends lost 6 bases and 4 bases, in that order; junction bases with no gene match: 7. This CDR3 comprises 16 residues. The CDR3 coding sequence is TGTGCCAGCAGTCAGAGGCTAGCGGGAGGCACCGGGGAGCTGTTTTTT. Residues: CASSQRLAGGTGELFF.

As concerns this clone: The junction does not match germline at one end; this may be a read error. This chain uses TRBV10-2 with TRBJ2-7; 9 bases match TRBD1. Germline lookup yields CDR1 WSHSY and CDR2 SAAADI. There are 13 residues in the CDR3. The CDR3 spells CASSGNVGTGKVF. Here the CDR3 DNA reads TGCGCCAGCAGTGGTAATGTGGGGACAGGGAAGGTTTTC.

V usage is TRBV5-5 and J usage is TRBJ1-1; no clear D gene. This CDR3 is built from 14 residues. The ends were cut back, 0 bases at V and 2 bases at J, with 8 bases in the middle. CDR1 is SGHKS and CDR2 is YYEKEE in the germline V gene (reference sequence). The CDR3 DNA reads TGTGCCAGCAGCTTGGGGGTCGATAACACTGAAGCTTTCTTT. This sequence encodes CASSLGVDNTEAFF.

The chain uses TRBV15 and TRBJ2-7; TRBD1 is a possible D gene (6 bases). Trimming cost V 1 base and J 3 bases, with 22 bases left between them. The length of the CDR3 is 18 residues. The germline gives CDR1 LNHNV, CDR2 YYDKDF (reference sequence). CDR3: CATSRGVAGLTGNYEQYF. CDR3 DNA: TGTGCCACCAGCAGAGGGGTAGCCGGGCTAACAGGGAACTACGAGCAGTACTTC.